This note documents a single TCR beta chain sequence. It was RNA transcripts that yielded the amplified TCR beta CDR3 regions. Initially, a first-round RT-PCR of the TCR CDR3 employed the HTBI primer set. Each CDR3 protein is one row after TCRdb ran MiXCR on the multiplex PCR reads. The data contain around 720,000 distinct CDR3 sequences, 30% to 40% of them singletons. With V trimmed by 1 base and J by 5 bases, 2 bases remained unmatched. The V gene's germline CDR1 is MNHEY and CDR2 SMNVEV (reference sequence). CDR3 size: 14 residues. Patients aged 18 to 65 with hyperthyroidism were newly diagnosed, with duration under 2 months. The record originates from a study of T cells in Graves' hyperthyroidism and ophthalmopathy.

Material: blood. The receptor was isolated from a woman aged 40 to 50 with Graves' hyperthyroidism. V is TRBV27 and J is TRBJ1-1; the match to TRBD1 covers 9 bases. The CDR3 bases are TGTGCCAGCAGTTTATTTGACAGGGGGACTGAAGCTTTCTTT. This sequence encodes CASSLFDRGTEAFF.